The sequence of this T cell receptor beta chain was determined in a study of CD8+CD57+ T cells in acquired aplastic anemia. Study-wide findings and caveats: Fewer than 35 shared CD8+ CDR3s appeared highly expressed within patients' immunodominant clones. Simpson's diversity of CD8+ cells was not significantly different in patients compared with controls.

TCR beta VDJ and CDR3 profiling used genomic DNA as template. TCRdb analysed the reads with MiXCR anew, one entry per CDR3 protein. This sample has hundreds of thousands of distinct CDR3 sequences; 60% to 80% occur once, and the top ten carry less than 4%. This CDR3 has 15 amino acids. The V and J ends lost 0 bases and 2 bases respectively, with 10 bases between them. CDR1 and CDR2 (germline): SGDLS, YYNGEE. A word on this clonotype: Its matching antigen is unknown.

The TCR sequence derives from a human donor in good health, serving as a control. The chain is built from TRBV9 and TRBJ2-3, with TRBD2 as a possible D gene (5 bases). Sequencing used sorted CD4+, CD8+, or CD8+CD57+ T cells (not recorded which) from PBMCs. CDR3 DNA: TGTGCCAGCAGCGTAGGTGGCGGGCCCACAGATACGCAGTATTTT. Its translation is CASSVGGGPTDTQYF.